The 9 T cell receptor beta chains below all came from one sample that was sequenced in a study of cytomegalovirus exposure and HLA in healthy donors. PCR amplification relied on 60 Vbeta primers (plus 13 Jbeta primers). This table comes from immunoSEQ multiplex PCR, and its TCRdb copy is limited to in-frame clones, with some not included. The table has about 150,000 clones, around 75% seen once. Material for sequencing was PBMCs. The source of these receptors is a human donor in good health.

This chain connects TRBV7-9 to TRBJ2-1; the match to TRBD1 covers 7 bases. CDR3 size: 16 residues. V gave up 6 bases and J gave up 4 bases; unmatched junction bases: 12. Germline assignment: CDR1 SEHNR and CDR2 FQNEAQ (reference sequence). The DNA of the CDR3 is TGTGCCAGCAGACCCTTTCGACAGGGACGGTACAATGAGCAGTTCTTC. Residues: CASRPFRQGRYNEQFF.

This chain joins TRBV4-1 and TRBJ2-7; 7 bases are a match to TRBD2. There are 14 residues in the CDR3. V was clipped by 3 bases and J by 5 bases; unmatched bases: 7. Germline lookup yields CDR1 MGHRA and CDR2 YSYEKL. CDR3 region: CASSQVLRGDEQYF. The CDR3 DNA reads TGCGCCAGCAGCCAGGTCCTACGGGGGGACGAGCAGTACTTC.

The rearrangement links TRBV4-3 to TRBJ2-5; D unresolved. The V end was cut by 0 bases, the J end by 3 bases, with 5 bases between. Germline values: CDR1 LGHNA, CDR2 YSLEER. The CDR3 extends over 13 amino acids. CDR3 in amino acids: CASSQDLKETQYF. The CDR3 region has the DNA TGCGCCAGCAGCCAAGATCTTAAAGAGACCCAGTACTTC.

The CDR3: CASSYGQNDRMGEQYF. In nucleotides, the CDR3 is TGTGCCAGCAGTTACGGTCAAAACGACAGGATGGGGGAGCAGTACTTC. The V gene is TRBV6-5, the J gene TRBJ2-7; tentatively, D is TRBD1 (6 bases). The germline V gene has CDR1 MNHEY and CDR2 SVGAGI. The CDR3 runs to 16 residues. The germline V and J ends were trimmed by 2 bases and 7 bases, with 21 bases remaining between them.

The CDR3 sequence: CASSAGGPRYEKLFF. CDR3 coding DNA: TGTGCCAGCAGTGCGGGGGGGCCGAGGTATGAAAAACTGTTTTTT. V is TRBV2 and J is TRBJ1-4; tentative D call: TRBD1 (6 bases). CDR1 and CDR2 (germline): SNHLY, FYNNEI. Trimming left V 4 bases short and J 6 bases short, with 15 bases between. The CDR3 is 15 amino acids.

This clone has only a few counts. The V gene is TRBV30, the J gene TRBJ1-2; D gene unclear. The germline V gene encodes CDR1 GTSNPN and CDR2 SVGIG (reference sequence). Trimming stripped 7 bases from V and 8 bases from J, with 17 bases between. There are 12 residues in the CDR3. The CDR3 region has the DNA TGTGCCTCCGGGGAAACTATGTACGGCTACACCTTC. Amino acids: CASGETMYGYTF.

The V gene is TRBV5-1, the J gene TRBJ1-6; D may be TRBD1 (6 bases). V shed 3 bases and J shed 5 bases, with 9 bases lying between them. Per the germline V gene, CDR1 is SGHRS and CDR2 is YFSETQ. The CDR3 is 14 amino acids. CDR3 residues: CASSWGHDNSPLHF. DNA of the CDR3: TGCGCCAGCAGCTGGGGACACGATAATTCACCCCTCCACTTT.

The rearrangement joins TRBV5-6 to TRBJ2-3; TRBD2 matches at 11 bases. The CDR3 sequence is 17 residues long. From germline, CDR1 is SGHDT and CDR2 YYEEEE. V lost 1 base and J lost 0; bases outside the gene matches: 4. The CDR3 bases are TGTGCCAGCAGCTTGAAGACTAGCGGGACTAGCACAGATACGCAGTATTTT. Translated: CASSLKTSGTSTDTQYF.

V usage is TRBV9 and J usage is TRBJ1-2; D possibly corresponds to TRBD1 (5 bases). Trimming stripped 10 bases from V and 1 base from J, with 11 bases between. CDR3 length: 12 amino acids. The germline V gene encodes CDR1 SGDLS and CDR2 YYNGEE. The CDR3, as DNA: TGTGCCGGCTCGGGGGATAACTATGGCTACACCTTC. This encodes CAGSGDNYGYTF.